The next 24 T cell receptor beta chains were all read from a single sample in a study of beta chain features in type 1 diabetes. Study-wide results and caveats: Researchers report that Type 1 diabetes patients had moderately but significantly shorter TCRB CDR3s across all four CD4+ subsets.

Sequencing targeted expressed TCRB transcripts, as all isolated RNA had been reverse transcribed. The repertoire was sequenced with immunoSEQ multiplex PCR; TCRdb's copy has only in-frame clones and lacks some. The table lists some 350,000 clones, about 10% of them singletons. These receptors have no known antigen. Sequenced: central memory CD4+ T cells from blood. These TCRs come from a man between 25 and 39 years old with type 1 diabetes.

This chain connects TRBV10-3 to TRBJ2-2; 9 bases fit TRBD2. Looked up from germline, CDR1 is ENHRY and CDR2 is SYGVKD. The length of the CDR3 is 15 residues. Trimming cost V 10 bases and J 4 bases; bases outside gene matches: 10. The CDR3 DNA sequence: TGTGCCAGCAGGCTTTGGCGGGAGGGCACCGGGGAGCTGTTTTTT. Its translation: CASRLWREGTGELFF.

This clone was observed a few times. The V gene is TRBV28, the J gene TRBJ1-5; TRBD1 might be the D (6 bases). Trimming took 2 bases from V and 0 from J, leaving 14 bases between them. CDR1 and CDR2 from the germline V gene are MDHEN and SYDVKM. CDR3 size: 17 residues. CDR3: CASSLNAGDPSNQPQHF. The CDR3 nucleotides read TGTGCCAGCAGTTTAAATGCAGGGGATCCTAGCAATCAGCCCCAGCATTTT.

The V gene is TRBV27, the J gene TRBJ2-3; 7 nucleotides match TRBD1. Germline loops: CDR1 MNHEY, CDR2 SMNVEV (reference sequence). The CDR3 has 12 amino acids. V was clipped by 5 bases and J by 14 bases; unmatched bases: 10. CDR3 nucleotides: TGTGCCAGCAGTCCTGATGACAGGGTACCGTATTTT. Translated, it gives CASSPDDRVPYF.

V gene TRBV6-5 combines with J gene TRBJ2-1, with 11 positions matching TRBD2. The CDR3 extends over 15 amino acids. Germline CDR1 reads MNHEY; CDR2 reads SVGAGI. V shed 5 bases and J 8 bases; nucleotides not matched to a gene: 8. CDR3 nucleotides: TGTGCCAGCAGTCAGGTTAGCGGGAGGGTTGATGAGCAGTTCTTC. This gives the protein CASSQVSGRVDEQFF.

The chain combines TRBV5-4 with TRBJ2-3, with 7 bases matching TRBD2. The length of the CDR3 is 14 residues. With 4 bases clipped from V and 4 bases from J, the junction kept 6 bases outside the gene matches. Germline loops: CDR1 SGHNT, CDR2 YYREEE (reference sequence). CDR3 DNA: TGTGCCAGCAGCCAAGGGAGGGCGGCAGATACGCAGTATTTT. This gives the protein CASSQGRAADTQYF.

This chain uses TRBV19 with TRBJ2-7; 9 bases agree with TRBD2. The length of the CDR3 is 15 residues. V was clipped by 5 bases and J by 3 bases; unmatched bases: 8. Looked up from germline, CDR1 is LNHDA and CDR2 is SQIVND (reference sequence). The CDR3 nucleotides are TGTGCCAGTAGTGTAAAGCGGGGGGCGGTCTACGAGCAGTACTTC. It translates to CASSVKRGAVYEQYF.

This chain joins TRBV10-3 and TRBJ1-5; weak D call: TRBD1 (6 bases). Trimming took off 1 base at V and 2 bases at J, with 12 bases between the two ends. This CDR3 is 16 amino acids long. CDR1 ENHRY and CDR2 SYGVKD come from the germline V gene. The CDR3 bases are TGTGCCATCAGTGAGTTCTCCAGGACAGGCAATCAGCCCCAGCATTTT. Its protein product is CAISEFSRTGNQPQHF.

This clone was counted between two and nine times. The chain recombines TRBV28 with TRBJ2-7; 10 bases agree with TRBD1. V was clipped by 4 bases and J by 5 bases; unmatched bases: 8. CDR3 length equals 15 residues. CDR1 and CDR2 (germline): MDHEN, SYDVKM. The CDR3 reads CASSSPRDRGHEQYF. CDR3 bases: TGTGCCAGCAGTTCCCCCCGGGACAGGGGACACGAGCAGTACTTC. The full variable domain, its missing parts supplied by reference TRBV28 and TRBJ2-7, is DVKVTQSSRYLVKRTGEKVFLECVQDMDHENMFWYRQDPGLGLRLIYFSYDVKMKEKGDIPEGYSVSREKKERFSLILESASTNQTSMYLCASSSPRDRGHEQYFGPGTRLTVT.

V is TRBV5-1 and J is TRBJ2-2, with TRBD1 as a possible D gene (5 bases). V lost 7 bases and J lost 5, with 18 bases in between. From germline, CDR1 is SGHRS and CDR2 YFSETQ. The CDR3 loop spans 15 amino acids. CDR3 nucleotides: TGCGCCAGCTGCGACTGGGGCATAGGAACCGGGGAGCTGTTTTTT. Protein: CASCDWGIGTGELFF.

This clone has at least ten counts. The rearrangement links TRBV23-1 to TRBJ1-5, with no clear D. TRBV23-1 belongs to the ORF category, with a function that is uncertain. V lost 11 bases, J lost 1 base, and 9 bases lay in between. The CDR3 is 12 residues long. The CDR3, as DNA: TGCGCCCGGGTGATCAGCAATCAGCCCCAGCATTTT. Protein: CARVISNQPQHF.

Comments on this clone: This may come from a read error, since a much larger clone is one base off. Other DNA variants within this sample encode the same CDR3. The J gene is TRBJ1-5, the V gene TRBV6-5; 8 bases match TRBD1. Losses at the gene ends were 5 bases for V and 4 bases for J; bases not matched to a gene: 1. Per the germline V gene, CDR1 is MNHEY and CDR2 is SVGAGI. This CDR3 has 13 amino acids. CDR3 in amino acids: CASSGDRNQPQHF. The CDR3 DNA follows: TGTGCCAGCAGTGGGGACAGGAATCAGCCCCAGCATTTT.

The rearrangement uses TRBV7-9 and TRBJ2-1; 7 bases line up with TRBD1. V shed 5 bases and J 4 bases; nucleotides not matched to a gene: 11. In germline, CDR1 is SEHNR, CDR2 FQNEAQ (reference sequence). This CDR3 region has 16 residues. The CDR3 region has the DNA TGTGCCAGCAGCCCAGACGACGGGACAGATTACAATGAGCAGTTCTTC. It translates to CASSPDDGTDYNEQFF.

The table lists this clone with a few counts. The V gene is TRBV28, the J gene TRBJ2-1; perhaps TRBD1 as D (5 bases). The V gene lost 5 bases and the J gene lost 4 bases, with 9 bases spanning the gap. The CDR3 covers 13 residues. Germline CDR1 is MDHEN and CDR2 is SYDVKM. Written as DNA, the CDR3 is TGTGCCAGCAGTCCCCCAGGGTACAATGAGCAGTTCTTC. Translated, it gives CASSPPGYNEQFF.

CDR3: CASSPFFGGGGTYEQYF. CDR3 DNA: TGTGCCAGCAGCCCCTTTTTCGGAGGCGGGGGAACCTACGAGCAGTACTTC. The chain is built from TRBV7-9 and TRBJ2-7, with TRBD2 matching over 7 bases. The trim removed 5 bases at V and 2 bases at J, leaving 15 bases unmatched. Germline V gene lookup returns CDR1 SEHNR and CDR2 FQNEAQ (reference sequence). The CDR3 sequence is 17 residues long.

The V and J genes are TRBV6-1 and TRBJ2-7, with a possible D match to TRBD1 (7 bases). Looked up from germline, CDR1 is MNHNS and CDR2 is SASEGT. V was cut by 5 bases and J by 6 bases, with 20 bases left in between. The length of the CDR3 is 15 residues. The chain's CDR3 is CASSLDREVVREQYF. Here the CDR3 DNA reads TGTGCCAGCAGTCTAGACAGGGAGGTCGTGCGCGAGCAGTACTTC.

The chain combines TRBV28 with TRBJ2-2; D is possibly TRBD1 (6 bases). CDR1 is MDHEN and CDR2 is SYDVKM in the germline V gene. The V and J ends lost 2 bases and 1 base respectively, with 11 bases between them. This CDR3 is 16 amino acids long. The DNA for the CDR3 is TGTGCCAGCAGTTTAGCCACGACAGGGAACACCGGGGAGCTGTTTTTT. Amino acids: CASSLATTGNTGELFF.

This clone was detected a few times. The same CDR3 arises from other DNA sequences in this sample as well. The chain recombines TRBV4-2 with TRBJ2-7, with D maybe TRBD1 (6 bases). V was clipped by 1 base and J by 2 bases, with 9 bases between them. Germline V gene sequence: CDR1 LGHNA, CDR2 YNFKEQ. The CDR3 covers 14 residues. The CDR3 spells CASSQGQGTYEQYF. The CDR3, as DNA: TGTGCCAGCAGCCAAGGGCAGGGGACCTACGAGCAGTACTTC.

The rearrangement links TRBV2 to TRBJ2-7; D is possibly TRBD2 (6 bases). CDR1 and CDR2 (germline): SNHLY, FYNNEI. This CDR3 has 11 residues. Deletions cut 7 bases from V and 7 bases from J, with 11 bases between. The CDR3 loop reads CASNQGREQYF. The CDR3 DNA reads as TGTGCCAGCAATCAAGGGAGGGAGCAGTACTTC.

Note on this clone: A read error may account for a junction end that differs from germline. The same CDR3 also results from other DNA sequences found in this sample. This rearrangement joins TRBV27 to TRBJ2-5, with 12 bases matching TRBD2. This CDR3 spans 16 amino acids. CDR1 is MNHEY, CDR2 SMNVEV, per germline (reference sequence). The CDR3 DNA sequence: TGTGCCAGCAGTCCCCCTAGCGGGAGGGGTGGGGAGACCCAATACTTC. This encodes CASSPPSGRGGETQYF.

This clone has ten or more counts. This chain links TRBV7-9 with TRBJ2-7; D is possibly TRBD2 (5 bases). The CDR3 is 16 amino acids. Deletions cut 5 bases from V and 0 bases from J, with 17 bases between. Germline-derived CDR1 and CDR2 are SEHNR and FQNEAQ (reference sequence). The CDR3 here is CASSLPTGFSSYEQYF. Written as DNA, the CDR3 is TGTGCCAGCAGCCTTCCAACGGGATTTAGCTCCTACGAGCAGTACTTC.

With respect to this clone: Other DNA sequences within the sample encode an identical CDR3. V and J are TRBV9 and TRBJ1-1; TRBD1 might be the D (6 bases). The germline gives CDR1 SGDLS, CDR2 YYNGEE. CDR3 length: 15 residues. V shed 5 bases and J shed 0 bases, with 14 bases lying between them. The CDR3 here is CASRQGLSMNTEAFF. As DNA, the CDR3 is TGTGCCAGCAGACAGGGATTATCGATGAACACTGAAGCTTTCTTT.

Points on this clone: The junction departs from the called germline gene at one end, perhaps through a read error. The chain is built from TRBV4-1 and TRBJ1-1; D perhaps matches TRBD1 (6 bases). Germline assignment: CDR1 MGHRA and CDR2 YSYEKL. The CDR3 consists of 14 residues. CDR3 in amino acids: CASRATGPGTEAFF. The CDR3 nucleotides read TGTGCCAGCAGGGCGACAGGTCCGGGGACTGAAGCTTTCTTT.

The rearrangement uses TRBV7-3 and TRBJ2-1; the match to TRBD2 covers 7 bases. Germline lookup yields CDR1 SGHTA and CDR2 FQGTGA. The junction had 7 bases not matched to a gene; V was cut back by 5 bases and J by 0 bases. The CDR3 sequence is 16 residues long. The CDR3 coding sequence is TGTGCCAGCAGCCCGATAGCGGGTAGCTCCTACAATGAGCAGTTCTTC. It codes for CASSPIAGSSYNEQFF.

In nucleotides, the CDR3 is TGCGCCAGCAGCCGGACAGCCCAGGCTGAAGCTTTCTTT. The encoded protein is CASSRTAQAEAFF. J is TRBJ1-1 and V is TRBV5-1; weak D call: TRBD1 (6 bases). This CDR3 is 13 amino acids long. V lost 4 bases, J lost 6 bases, and 13 bases lay in between. The germline V gene has CDR1 SGHRS and CDR2 YFSETQ.